This T cell receptor (beta chain) was captured in a study of CD8+CD57+ T cells in acquired aplastic anemia. Whole-study context: Sorted CD4+ and CD8+ cell DNA averaged about 3 ug.

Genomic DNA, the template, was used for profiling of the TCR beta VDJ and CDR3. Each CDR3 protein gets one entry after TCRdb re-called the reads with MiXCR. The sample holds some 280,000 distinct CDR3 sequences, around three fifths seen once. Study-level findings and limits: Twenty-nine shared CD8+ CDR3s appeared highly expressed within patients' immunodominant clones. In CD8+ cells, Simpson's diversity showed no significant difference between patients and controls.

Comment on this clonotype: The target antigen is unknown.

V lost 3 bases, J lost 8 bases, and 16 bases lay in between. The germline V gene encodes CDR1 DFQATT and CDR2 SNEGSKA (reference sequence). This CDR3 contains 13 residues. The chain links TRBV20-1 to TRBJ1-2; D perhaps matches TRBD1 (5 bases). Sequencing input: sorted CD4+, CD8+, or CD8+CD57+ T cells (not recorded which) from PBMCs. This receptor was identified in a human donor with severe aplastic anemia or a healthy control (not recorded which). DNA of the CDR3: TGCAGTGCTAGTGGGCAGGGAGGCACCGGCTACACCTTC. It codes for CSASGQGGTGYTF.